These 21 T cell receptor beta chains originate from one sample sequenced in a study of shared clonotypes between healthy human individuals (dated by TCRdb to the early 2020s). Receptor amplification or capture employed the immunoSEQ multiplex PCR assay. Here the immuneACCESS table is served through TCRdb, limited to in-frame sequences with V and J called. Missing clones are a known gap in these copies; in checked studies unresolved V genes cover under half, and the rest lacks a known reason. In this sample the table shows 450,000 to 650,000 clones, roughly four fifths of which occur a single time. The ten largest clones represent around 12% of the sample. Sequencing was carried out using PBMCs. All receptors derive from a woman in her 40s in good health. Some clones in this sample may be carry-over from other donors' samples.

J is TRBJ2-7 and V is TRBV7-9; D might be TRBD1 or TRBD2, each matching 6 bases. The CDR3 contains 15 residues. V was cut by 1 base and J by 5 bases, with 15 bases left in between. Germline CDR1 SEHNR, CDR2 FQNEAQ (reference sequence). This CDR3 is CASSLVWGATHEQYF. The CDR3 region has the DNA TGTGCCAGCAGCTTAGTTTGGGGGGCTACCCACGAGCAGTACTTC.

This clone was observed a handful of times. V usage is TRBV7-2 and J usage is TRBJ1-1; D not certain. The CDR3 sequence is 13 residues long. The V end was cut by 2 bases, the J end by 3 bases, with 7 bases between. CDR1 is SGHTA and CDR2 is FQGNSA in the germline V gene. In DNA, the CDR3 is TGTGCCAGCAGCTTACAGGTTTACACTGAAGCTTTCTTT. Translation gives CASSLQVYTEAFF.

V and J are TRBV30 and TRBJ1-1; the match to TRBD1 covers 7 bases. V lost 3 bases and J lost 0; bases outside the gene matches: 22. From germline, CDR1 is GTSNPN and CDR2 SVGIG (reference sequence). CDR3 length equals 20 residues. The CDR3 loop reads CAWSPVGMNRGRGMNTEAFF. As DNA, the CDR3 is TGTGCCTGGAGCCCTGTAGGGATGAACAGGGGAAGGGGTATGAACACTGAAGCTTTCTTT. The variable domain in full, with the rest retrieved from reference TRBV30 and TRBJ1-1, is SQTIHQWPATLVQPVGSPLSLECTVEGTSNPNLYWYRQAAGRGLQLLFYSVGIGQISSEVPQNLSASRPQDRQFILSSKKLLLSDSGFYLCAWSPVGMNRGRGMNTEAFFGQGTRLTVV.

This clone was seen a few times. The chain is built from TRBV19 and TRBJ2-6, with a weak D call TRBD2 (5 bases). The germline V gene encodes CDR1 LNHDA and CDR2 SQIVND (reference sequence). V dropped 1 base and J dropped 2 bases, with 6 bases sitting between them. This CDR3 has 15 amino acids. DNA for the CDR3: TGTGCCAGTAGTATAGGGACTGCTGGGGCCAACGTCCTGACTTTC. Its translation is CASSIGTAGANVLTF.

The V and J genes are TRBV2 and TRBJ1-3; D not resolved. This CDR3 contains 13 residues. V lost 6 bases to trimming and J lost 0 bases, with 6 bases between them. Germline V lookup: CDR1 SNHLY, CDR2 FYNNEI. CDR3 DNA sequence: TGTGCCAGCAGCCGAATCTCTGGAAACACCATATATTTT. It codes for CASSRISGNTIYF. The entire variable domain, with the rest obtained from reference TRBV2 and TRBJ1-3, is as follows: EPEVTQTPSHQVTQMGQEVILRCVPISNHLYFYWYRQILGQKVEFLVSFYNNEISEKSEIFDDQFSVERPDGSNFTLKIRSTKLEDSAMYFCASSRISGNTIYFGEGSWLTVV.

Concerning this clone: A read error may explain this, as a much larger clone is one base away. The CDR3 sequence is CASSEFWDFTLSEANVLTF. CDR3 nucleotide sequence: TGTGCCAGCAGTGAATTTTGGGATTTTACCCTATCTGAGGCCAACGTCCTGACTTTC. V usage is TRBV2 and J usage is TRBJ2-6; D remains ambiguous. CDR1 and CDR2 (germline): SNHLY, FYNNEI. The CDR3 totals 19 residues.

This clone was seen at least ten times. The CDR3 reads CATSRARDGVDTQYF. In DNA, the CDR3 is TGTGCCACCAGCAGAGCCCGGGACGGGGTGGATACGCAGTATTTT. V usage is TRBV15 and J usage is TRBJ2-3; D may correspond to TRBD1 or TRBD2 (5 bases each). The CDR3 runs 15 residues. Per the germline V gene, CDR1 is LNHNV and CDR2 is YYDKDF (reference sequence). Trimming shortened V by 1 base and J by 6 bases, and 14 bases separated the two germline ends.

The chain uses TRBV7-2 and TRBJ2-3; D not resolved. Germline CDR1 SGHTA, CDR2 FQGNSA. V dropped 3 bases and J dropped 5 bases, with 6 bases sitting between them. The CDR3 extends over 12 amino acids. CDR3 in DNA: TGTGCCAGCAGCTTTTCGGTAGATACGCAGTATTTT. Translated, it gives CASSFSVDTQYF.

V and J are TRBV28 and TRBJ2-4; 7 bases fit TRBD2. Unmatched junction bases numbered 12, after V lost 7 bases and J lost 3 bases. The CDR3 contains 16 residues. Looked up from germline, CDR1 is MDHEN and CDR2 is SYDVKM. Here the CDR3 reads CASTLGGGYGKNIQYF. As DNA, the CDR3 is TGTGCCAGCACCCTGGGGGGAGGGTATGGCAAAAACATTCAGTACTTC.

The V gene is TRBV15, the J gene TRBJ1-2; tentative D call: TRBD1 (5 bases). CDR3 length: 13 amino acids. Germline CDR1 LNHNV, CDR2 YYDKDF (reference sequence). Trimming stripped 0 bases from V and 4 bases from J, with 6 bases between. The CDR3, as DNA: TGTGCCACCAGCAGAGATAGGGGCTATGGCTACACCTTC. Translation gives CATSRDRGYGYTF.

The CDR3 coding sequence is TGTGCCAGTAGTACAAGGACAGGGTCTTCCGTCGGGGAGCTGTTTTTT. Encoded protein: CASSTRTGSSVGELFF. The V gene is TRBV19, the J gene TRBJ2-2; 8 bases map to TRBD1. V was clipped by 4 bases and J by 7 bases; unmatched bases: 11. Germline-derived CDR1 and CDR2 are LNHDA and SQIVND (reference sequence). The CDR3 spans 16 residues. Full variable domain (rest looked up from reference TRBV19 and TRBJ2-2): DGGITQSPKYLFRKEGQNVTLSCEQNLNHDAMYWYRQDPGQGLRLIYYSQIVNDFQKGDIAEGYSVSREKKESFPLTVTSAQKNPTAFYLCASSTRTGSSVGELFFGEGSRLTVL.

The rearrangement joins TRBV5-4 to TRBJ2-7; 7 nucleotides align to TRBD1. Germline loops: CDR1 SGHNT, CDR2 YYREEE (reference sequence). The V segment lost 0 bases and the J segment 0 bases; nucleotides outside the gene matches: 0. The CDR3 runs to 14 residues. As DNA, the CDR3 is TGTGCCAGCAGCTTGGACAGGGGCTCCTACGAGCAGTACTTC. The encoded protein is CASSLDRGSYEQYF.

The CDR3 is CASSFSSGSGNEQFF. CDR3 nucleotides: TGTGCCAGCAGCTTCTCCAGCGGGAGCGGAAATGAGCAGTTCTTC. The V call is TRBV7-2, the J call TRBJ2-1, with TRBD2 matching over 8 bases. V gave up 3 bases and J gave up 7 bases; unmatched junction bases: 8. This CDR3 spans 15 amino acids. CDR1 and CDR2 from the germline V gene are SGHTA and FQGNSA.

This clone was seen a single time. The chain carries TRBV27 and TRBJ2-3, with 8 bases matching TRBD2. The J segment lost 6 bases and the V segment lost 0 bases, leaving 8 bases of the junction unmatched. The CDR3 contains 16 residues. Germline V gives CDR1 MNHEY, CDR2 SMNVEV (reference sequence). The CDR3 DNA reads as TGTGCCAGCAGTTTATCATTAGCGGGAACCCCCGATACGCAGTATTTT. Translating gives CASSLSLAGTPDTQYF.

This chain uses TRBV6-1 with TRBJ2-3; D possibly matches TRBD1 or TRBD2 (5 bases each). V dropped 0 bases and J dropped 4 bases, with 14 bases sitting between them. CDR1 and CDR2 (germline): MNHNS, SASEGT. This CDR3 spans 16 amino acids. In DNA form, the CDR3 reads TGTGCCAGCAGTGAAGCCGAGGGGAGAGGGTCAGATACGCAGTATTTT. Encoded protein: CASSEAEGRGSDTQYF.

This rearrangement joins TRBV19 to TRBJ1-1; D is possibly TRBD1 (5 bases). Germline V CDR1 and CDR2: LNHDA, SQIVND (reference sequence). V was cut by 8 bases and J by 3 bases, with 10 bases left in between. CDR3 size: 12 residues. CDR3 coding DNA: TGTGCCAGTTTAACAGGTTACACTGAAGCTTTCTTT. Translating gives CASLTGYTEAFF.

This chain joins TRBV10-2 and TRBJ2-1; tentatively, D is TRBD2 (6 bases). The CDR3 is 15 amino acids. Looked up from germline, CDR1 is WSHSY and CDR2 is SAAADI. With 6 bases removed from V and 4 bases from J, the gap between germline ends came to 16 bases. The CDR3 DNA reads TGCGCCAGCAGCCCCCCGGGCGGGATGTACAATGAGCAGTTCTTC. This gives the protein CASSPPGGMYNEQFF.

The rearrangement joins TRBV28 to TRBJ2-6; D remains unclear. Germline assignment: CDR1 MDHEN and CDR2 SYDVKM. The V end was cut by 11 bases, the J end by 0 bases, with 8 bases between. CDR3 length equals 13 residues. The CDR3 region has the DNA TGTGCCTCCAGATTCTCTGGGGCCAACGTCCTGACTTTC. It encodes CASRFSGANVLTF.

The chain carries TRBV10-2 and TRBJ1-1, with 8 nucleotides matching TRBD1. Germline V gene lookup returns CDR1 WSHSY and CDR2 SAAADI. This CDR3 has 14 amino acids. Germline trimming cut 3 bases from V and 5 bases from J; bases unmatched to any gene: 5. CDR3 residues: CASSEPGGATEAFF. CDR3 nucleotides: TGCGCCAGCAGTGAACCAGGGGGCGCGACTGAAGCTTTCTTT.

The table lists this clone with a count of one. The chain employs TRBV7-2 and TRBJ2-1; D is possibly TRBD2 (6 bases). The germline V and J ends were trimmed by 2 bases and 5 bases, with 10 bases remaining between them. This CDR3 region has 14 residues. Germline CDR1 reads SGHTA; CDR2 reads FQGNSA. The CDR3 is CASSLFAGNNEQFF. The CDR3 DNA follows: TGTGCCAGCAGCTTATTCGCGGGGAACAATGAGCAGTTCTTC.

This clone has a single count. The rearrangement joins TRBV7-3 to TRBJ2-7, with D possibly TRBD1 on 6 matching bases. V was pared by 1 base and J by 4 bases, with 8 bases between. CDR1 is SGHTA, CDR2 FQGTGA, per germline. CDR3 length equals 13 residues. CDR3 protein: CASSLIQGYEQYF. For the CDR3, the DNA is TGTGCCAGCAGCTTAATACAGGGTTACGAGCAGTACTTC.